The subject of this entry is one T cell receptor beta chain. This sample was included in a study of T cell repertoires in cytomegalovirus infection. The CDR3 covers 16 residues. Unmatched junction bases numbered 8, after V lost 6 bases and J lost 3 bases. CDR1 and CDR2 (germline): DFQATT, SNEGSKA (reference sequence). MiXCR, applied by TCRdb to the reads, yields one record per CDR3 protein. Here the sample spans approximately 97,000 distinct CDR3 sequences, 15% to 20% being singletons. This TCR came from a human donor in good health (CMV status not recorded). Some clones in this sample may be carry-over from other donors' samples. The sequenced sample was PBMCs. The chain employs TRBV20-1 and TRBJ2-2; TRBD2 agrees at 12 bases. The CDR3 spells CSARPTSGGYTGELFF. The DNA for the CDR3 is TGCAGTGCCCGACCCACTAGCGGGGGGTACACCGGGGAGCTGTTTTTT.